This T cell receptor beta chain was sequenced in a study of blood T cells in healthy people across ages. Study information: The capture of about one barcoded beta molecule per two T cells was achieved by template switching. Findings and caveats of the study: Relative to aged donors, long-lived donors carried more naive CD4+ cells and displayed higher diversity.

PBMCs numbering at least 6.5 million were isolated per sample. It was with a sample-barcoded 5' primer and a J-beta primer mix that a second PCR of about 6 to 12 cycles was run. Every sample gave at least 2.5 million paired-end reads containing CDR3. TCRdb re-analysed the 5' RACE reads in MiXCR, keeping a single row per CDR3 protein. The repertoire holds some 1.4 million distinct CDR3 sequences, with around 39% as singletons. This clonotype is a singleton in its sample. No antigen is known for it. The CDR3 runs to 15 residues. Trimming pared 2 bases from V and 0 bases from J, leaving 10 bases between. The germline CDR1 and CDR2 sequences are SEHNR and FQNEAQ (reference sequence).

The clonotype was recovered from a woman between 18 and 30 years old in good health. The genes are TRBV7-9 and TRBJ1-1; D is undetermined. Sequenced material: blood. CDR3 in amino acids: CASSLRPGLNTEAFF. As DNA, the CDR3 is TGTGCCAGCAGCTTAAGGCCCGGTTTGAACACTGAAGCTTTCTTT.